This paragraph reports one TCR beta chain. The data were obtained in a study of blood T cell repertoires in COVID-19. In the source study's methods: How many nucleated cells were present was estimated from reference gene primer amplification. Sequenced by immunoSEQ multiplex PCR; TCRdb stores in-frame clones only, minus some. The V and J calls and the clone size are those of that table, but D and trimming were determined from the DNA. Among 150,000 to 200,000 clones listed, approximately 90% were seen once. The CDR3 has 17 residues. Looked up from germline, CDR1 is SGHRS and CDR2 is YFSETQ. V was trimmed by 0 bases and J by 4 bases, leaving 17 bases between them.

This receptor was identified in a woman in her 30s with active or convalescent COVID-19. The material sequenced was peripheral blood. J is TRBJ2-1 and V is TRBV5-1; the D gene is possibly TRBD1 (6 bases). CDR3 loop: CASSLAFRDKAYNEQFF. CDR3 nucleotides: TGCGCCAGCAGCTTGGCTTTCCGGGACAAGGCATACAATGAGCAGTTCTTC.